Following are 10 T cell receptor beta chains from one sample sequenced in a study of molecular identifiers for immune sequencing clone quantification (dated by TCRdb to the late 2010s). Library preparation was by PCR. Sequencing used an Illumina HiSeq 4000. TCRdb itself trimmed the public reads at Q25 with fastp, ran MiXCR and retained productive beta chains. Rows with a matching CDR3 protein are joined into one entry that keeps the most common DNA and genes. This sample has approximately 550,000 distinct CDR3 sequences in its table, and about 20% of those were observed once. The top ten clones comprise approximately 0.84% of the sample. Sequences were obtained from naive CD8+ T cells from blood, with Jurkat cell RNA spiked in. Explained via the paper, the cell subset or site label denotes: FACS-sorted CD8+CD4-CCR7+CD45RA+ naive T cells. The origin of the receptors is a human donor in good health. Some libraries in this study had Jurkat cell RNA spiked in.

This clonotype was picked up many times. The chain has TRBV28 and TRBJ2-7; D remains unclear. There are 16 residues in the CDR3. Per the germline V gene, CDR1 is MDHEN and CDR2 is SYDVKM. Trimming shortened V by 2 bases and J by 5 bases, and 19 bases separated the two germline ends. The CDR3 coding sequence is TGTGCCAGCAGTTTAAATGAACAGAAAGGATTCGACGAGCAGTACTTC. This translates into CASSLNEQKGFDEQYF.

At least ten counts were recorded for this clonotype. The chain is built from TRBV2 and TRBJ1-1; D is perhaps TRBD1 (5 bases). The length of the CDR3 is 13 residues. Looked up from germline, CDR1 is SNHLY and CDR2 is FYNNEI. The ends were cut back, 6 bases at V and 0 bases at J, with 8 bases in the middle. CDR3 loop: CASRDSVNTEAFF. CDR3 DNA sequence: TGTGCCAGCAGAGACAGTGTGAACACTGAAGCTTTCTTT.

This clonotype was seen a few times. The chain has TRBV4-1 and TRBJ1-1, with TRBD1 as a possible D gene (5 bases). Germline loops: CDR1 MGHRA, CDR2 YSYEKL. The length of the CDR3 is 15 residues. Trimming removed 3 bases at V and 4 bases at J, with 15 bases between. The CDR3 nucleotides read TGCGCCAGCAGCCACGGGGTGGGGGTTCCCACTGAAGCTTTCTTT. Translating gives CASSHGVGVPTEAFF.

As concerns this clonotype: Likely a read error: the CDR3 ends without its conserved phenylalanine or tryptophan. CDR3 region: CASSSGQHRRIEAFC. The CDR3 bases are TGTGCCAGCAGCTCCGGACAGCACCGACGTATTGAAGCTTTCTGT. V gene TRBV11-2 combines with J gene TRBJ1-1, with D possibly being TRBD1 (6 bases). Per the germline V gene, CDR1 is SGHAT and CDR2 is FQNNGV. The CDR3 runs to 15 residues. V gave up 4 bases and J gave up 7 bases, with 19 bases separating them.

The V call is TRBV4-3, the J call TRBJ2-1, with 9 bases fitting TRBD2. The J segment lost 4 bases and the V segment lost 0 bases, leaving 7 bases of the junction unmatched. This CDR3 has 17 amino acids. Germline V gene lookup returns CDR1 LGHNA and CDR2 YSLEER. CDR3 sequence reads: CASSQDQSGGYYNEQFF. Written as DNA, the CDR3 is TGCGCCAGCAGCCAAGACCAAAGCGGGGGGTATTACAATGAGCAGTTCTTC.

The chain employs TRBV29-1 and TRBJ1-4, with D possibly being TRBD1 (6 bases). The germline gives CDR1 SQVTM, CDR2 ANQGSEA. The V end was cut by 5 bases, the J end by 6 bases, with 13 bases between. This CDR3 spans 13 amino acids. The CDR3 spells CSVYLGGYEKLFF. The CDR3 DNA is TGCAGCGTTTACTTGGGGGGCTATGAAAAACTGTTTTTT.

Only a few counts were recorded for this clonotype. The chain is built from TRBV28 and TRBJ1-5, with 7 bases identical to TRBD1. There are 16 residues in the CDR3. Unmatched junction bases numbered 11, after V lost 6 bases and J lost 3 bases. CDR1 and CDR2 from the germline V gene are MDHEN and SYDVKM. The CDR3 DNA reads TGTGCCAGCAGCCCACCCCGGGACAGCTACAATCAGCCCCAGCATTTT. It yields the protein CASSPPRDSYNQPQHF.

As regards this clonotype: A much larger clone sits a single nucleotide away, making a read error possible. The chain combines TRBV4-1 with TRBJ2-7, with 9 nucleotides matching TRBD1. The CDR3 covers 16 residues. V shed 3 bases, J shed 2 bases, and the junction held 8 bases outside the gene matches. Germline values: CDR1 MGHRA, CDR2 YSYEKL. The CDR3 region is CASSQGGTGITYEQYF. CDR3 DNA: TGCGCCAGCAGCCAGGGGGGGACAGGGATAACCTACGAGCAGTACTTC.

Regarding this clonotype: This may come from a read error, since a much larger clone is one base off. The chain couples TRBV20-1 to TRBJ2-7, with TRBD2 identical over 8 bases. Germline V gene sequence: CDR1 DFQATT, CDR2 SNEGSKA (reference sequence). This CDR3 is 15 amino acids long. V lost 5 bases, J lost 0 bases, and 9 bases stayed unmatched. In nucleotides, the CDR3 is TGCAGTGCTCTGAATAGCGGGACGGGCTCCTACGAGCAGTACTTC. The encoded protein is CSALNSGTGSYEQYF.

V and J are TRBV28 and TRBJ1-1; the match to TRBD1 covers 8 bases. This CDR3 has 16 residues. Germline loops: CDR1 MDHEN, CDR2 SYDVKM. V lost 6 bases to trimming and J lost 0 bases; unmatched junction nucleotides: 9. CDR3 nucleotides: TGTGCCAGCAGGGCGGGACAGGCGGAAATGAACACTGAAGCTTTCTTT. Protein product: CASRAGQAEMNTEAFF.